Listed here are 2 T cell receptor beta chains from one sample, sequenced in a study of T cells in Graves' hyperthyroidism and ophthalmopathy. TCR beta CDR3 region amplification was performed from RNA transcripts. The study used the HTBI primer set for a first-round RT-PCR of the TCR CDR3. Via MiXCR, TCRdb re-called the multiplex PCR reads, giving one row per CDR3 protein. The sample comprises 700,000 to 950,000 distinct CDR3 sequences, approximately 40% of which are singletons, and around 29% rests with the top ten. The sample was blood. These receptors all come from a woman aged 40 to 50 with Graves' hyperthyroidism.

This rearrangement joins TRBV9 to TRBJ1-2; unclear D gene. CDR1 is SGDLS, CDR2 YYNGEE, per germline. Trimming removed 0 bases at V and 3 bases at J, with 12 bases between. The CDR3 consists of 15 residues. CDR3 sequence reads: CASSVEEGSDYGYTF. The CDR3 DNA sequence: TGTGCCAGCAGCGTAGAAGAAGGGAGCGACTATGGCTACACCTTC.

The V call is TRBV4-3, the J call TRBJ1-5; D gene unclear. Germline V gene data show CDR1 as LGHNA and CDR2 as YSLEER. The CDR3 covers 15 residues. V was trimmed by 1 base and J by 3 bases, leaving 10 bases between them. CDR3 DNA: TGCGCCAGCAGCCAAGGTGGAGCAGACAATCAGCCCCAGCATTTT. Protein product: CASSQGGADNQPQHF.